This T cell receptor (beta chain) was recorded in a study of blood T cell repertoires in COVID-19. Background on the study: The cDNA or gDNA used as material had been derived from T cells, B-cell-depleted T cells, or PBMCs.

Per the original data handling: The assay estimated nucleated cells by amplifying reference gene primers. Sequencing was performed with immunoSEQ multiplex PCR; in TCRdb, only in-frame clones are kept and a portion is missing. The D gene and trimming were derived from the DNA, and the V and J assignments and clone size from that table. The data show roughly 150,000 clones, 80% to 85% seen once. Per germline, CDR1 MNHEY and CDR2 SVGAGI. V was clipped by 4 bases and J by 1 base; unmatched bases: 7. The CDR3 has 16 amino acids. Participants' own reports of clinical history determined their cohort assignment. Two consecutive negative NP/OP PCR tests, clearance, or resolved symptoms defined Cohort 3 recovery.

The sequence came from a woman aged 50 to 60 who had recovered from COVID-19. The chain carries TRBV6-5 and TRBJ2-5, with 9 bases matching TRBD1. The sample consisted of PBMCs or T cells enriched from blood (not recorded which). For the CDR3, the DNA is TGTGCCAGCAGTTTAGCCGGGACAGGGACCCAAGAGACCCAGTACTTC. It encodes CASSLAGTGTQETQYF.